A selection of T cell receptor beta chains follows, all from one sample in a study of T cell responses to AZD1222 COVID-19 vaccine. The data were produced by immunoSEQ multiplex PCR, yet TCRdb's version contains in-frame clones alone and is incomplete. The sample has about 55,000 clones; more than 80% are singletons. The sequencing here drew on peripheral blood, taken on day 0 of AZD1222 vaccination. These TCRs come from an adult in good health. Both conserved end residues are part of each CDR3. Fields, in order: D gene, V gene, clone size, J gene, CDR3 protein, CDR3 DNA. A D gene is named only where the DNA matches it firmly. The size field is filled for only some rows; it gives once, few, many or a size class.

.	TRBV24-1	.	TRBJ1-2	CATSDLQGVGYTF	TGTGCCACCAGTGATTTACAGGGAGTTGGCTACACCTTC
.	TRBV5-1	once	TRBJ1-4	CASSLVEGREKLFF	TGCGCCAGCAGCTTGGTAGAGGGCAGGGAAAAACTGTTTTTT
.	TRBV5-4	.	TRBJ2-1	CASSTGDSYNEQFF	TGTGCCAGCAGTACGGGGGACAGCTACAATGAGCAGTTCTTC
.	TRBV2	.	TRBJ2-6	CANPRTPSGANVLTF	TGTGCCAACCCGAGGACCCCCTCTGGGGCCAACGTCCTGACTTTC
TRBD1	TRBV30	.	TRBJ2-3	CAWSGGGADTQYF	TGTGCCTGGAGTGGAGGGGGCGCGGATACGCAGTATTTT
TRBD2	TRBV7-9	once	TRBJ2-1	CASSLTSGRGNEQFF	TGTGCCAGCAGCTTGACTAGCGGGAGGGGCAATGAGCAGTTCTTC
.	TRBV5-1	.	TRBJ2-1	CASSSKTRPNNEQFF	TGCGCCAGCAGCTCCAAGACCCGTCCCAACAATGAGCAGTTCTTC
TRBD2	TRBV2	.	TRBJ2-7	CASSSGLAGGYEQYF	TGTGCCAGCAGCTCGGGACTAGCGGGGGGATACGAGCAGTACTTC
.	TRBV19	few	TRBJ1-5	CASAQGISNQPQHF	TGTGCCAGCGCCCAGGGAATTAGCAATCAGCCCCAGCATTTT
TRBD2	TRBV28	.	TRBJ2-2	CASTPGGNTGELFF	TGTGCCAGCACCCCGGGGGGTAACACCGGGGAGCTGTTTTTT
.	TRBV30	.	TRBJ2-2	CAWSAASVGTGELFF	TGTGCCTGGAGTGCCGCTAGCGTCGGCACCGGGGAGCTGTTTTTT
.	TRBV10-1	.	TRBJ2-5	CASSAIRDPGGTQYF	TGCGCCAGCAGTGCGATCCGGGACCCCGGGGGGACCCAGTACTTC
.	TRBV5-1	.	TRBJ2-1	CASSLVRSGEQFF	TGCGCCAGCAGCTTGGTGAGATCGGGTGAGCAGTTCTTC
.	TRBV3-1/TRBV3-2	.	TRBJ1-2	CASSQELAGFNYGYTF	TGTGCCAGCAGCCAAGAACTGGCAGGTTTTAACTATGGCTACACCTTC
.	TRBV5-8	.	TRBJ2-1	CASSLDRGGRNEQFF	TGTGCCAGCAGCTTGGACAGGGGGGGTCGGAATGAGCAGTTCTTC
.	TRBV6-6	once	TRBJ2-7	CASSPEAAPSYEQYF	TGTGCCAGCAGCCCCGAGGCAGCGCCCTCCTACGAGCAGTACTTC
.	TRBV14	.	TRBJ2-3	CASSQSLAGRTSTDTQYF	TGTGCCAGCAGCCAATCCCTGGCGGGGAGGACTAGCACAGATACGCAGTATTTT
.	TRBV11-2	.	TRBJ1-6	CASSLGGFGINSPLHF	TGTGCCAGCAGCTTAGGGGGGTTTGGGATTAATTCACCCCTCCACTTT
.	TRBV3-1/TRBV3-2	.	TRBJ2-2	CASSHRSLLSNTGELFF	TGTGCCAGCAGCCATCGTTCGCTATTATCGAACACCGGGGAGCTGTTTTTT
.	TRBV30	.	TRBJ2-7	CACTTNRPRGEQYF	TGTGCCTGCACGACCAATAGGCCGCGGGGCGAGCAGTACTTC
.	TRBV30	.	TRBJ1-5	CAWSENSNQPQHF	TGTGCCTGGAGCGAAAATAGCAATCAGCCCCAGCATTTT
.	TRBV6-1	.	TRBJ1-5	CASSEASTWYVNQPQHF	TGTGCCAGCAGTGAAGCTTCAACATGGTACGTAAATCAGCCCCAGCATTTT
TRBD1	TRBV7-9	.	TRBJ1-2	CASSTGTGDGYTF	TGTGCCAGCAGCACCGGGACAGGGGATGGCTACACCTTC
TRBD1	TRBV5-1	.	TRBJ2-7	CASSMDRAEREQYF	TGCGCCAGCAGCATGGACAGGGCGGAACGGGAGCAGTACTTC
.	TRBV3-1/TRBV3-2	.	TRBJ2-1	CASSQGRVLFF	TGTGCCAGCAGCCAAGGGCGGGTACTTTTCTTC
TRBD2	TRBV29-1	.	TRBJ2-1	CSVVRTSGANEQFF	TGCAGCGTTGTCCGGACTAGCGGGGCCAATGAGCAGTTCTTC
.	TRBV27	.	TRBJ2-7	CASSLSMLGGMLPYEQYF	TGTGCCAGCAGTTTATCGATGTTAGGGGGGATGTTACCCTACGAGCAGTACTTC
.	TRBV6-1	.	TRBJ1-3	CASSAPAIISGNTIYF	TGTGCCAGCAGTGCACCCGCCATAATTTCTGGAAACACCATATATTTT
.	TRBV3-1/TRBV3-2	.	TRBJ2-7	CASSQDRGGEQYF	TGTGCCAGCAGCCAAGATCGAGGAGGCGAGCAGTACTTC